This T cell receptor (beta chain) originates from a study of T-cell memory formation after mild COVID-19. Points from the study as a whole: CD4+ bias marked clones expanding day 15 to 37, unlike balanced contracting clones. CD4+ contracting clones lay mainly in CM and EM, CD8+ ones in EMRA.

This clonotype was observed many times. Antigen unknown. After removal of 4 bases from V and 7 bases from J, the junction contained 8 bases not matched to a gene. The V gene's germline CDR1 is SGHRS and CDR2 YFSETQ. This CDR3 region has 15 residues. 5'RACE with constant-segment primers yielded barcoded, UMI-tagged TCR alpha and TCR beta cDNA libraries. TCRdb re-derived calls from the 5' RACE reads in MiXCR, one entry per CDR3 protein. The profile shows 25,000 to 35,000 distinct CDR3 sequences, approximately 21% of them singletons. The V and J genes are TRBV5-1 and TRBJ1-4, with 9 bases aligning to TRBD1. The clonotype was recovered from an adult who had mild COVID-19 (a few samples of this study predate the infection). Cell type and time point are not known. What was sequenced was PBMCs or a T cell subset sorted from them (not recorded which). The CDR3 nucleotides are TGCGCCAGCAGCCTTGACGGGACAGGGACTGAAAAACTGTTTTTT. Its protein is CASSLDGTGTEKLFF.